This entry lists 10 T cell receptor beta chains sequenced from one sample in a study of blood T cell repertoires in COVID-19 (dated by TCRdb to 2020 to 2021). The library was generated by the immunoSEQ multiplex PCR assay. Here the immuneACCESS table is served through TCRdb, limited to in-frame sequences with V and J called. Missing clones are a known gap in these copies; in checked studies unresolved V genes cover under half, and the rest lacks a known reason. The sample has a few hundred thousand clones on record, more than 75% of them singletons. The ten top clones hold approximately 1% of the sample. The specimen was peripheral blood. Every receptor here comes from a human donor with acute or convalescent COVID-19. The donor label of this sample is uncertain.

This clone has just a few counts. V and J are TRBV6-5 and TRBJ1-5; unclear D gene. CDR1 and CDR2 (germline): MNHEY, SVGAGI. This CDR3 is 13 amino acids long. Trimming took 5 bases from V and 5 from J, leaving 10 bases between them. CDR3 loop: CASSHPGDQPQHF. The CDR3 DNA reads TGTGCCAGCAGTCACCCCGGGGATCAGCCCCAGCATTTT.

This chain connects TRBV6-5 to TRBJ1-4; D uncertain. The CDR3 consists of 14 residues. Germline CDR1 is MNHEY and CDR2 is SVGAGI. The germline V and J ends were trimmed by 5 bases and 8 bases, with 15 bases remaining between them. CDR3: CASSKRGDGEKLFF. DNA for the CDR3: TGTGCCAGCAGTAAGCGGGGAGATGGCGAAAAACTGTTTTTT.

The chain combines TRBV7-6 with TRBJ2-1; 9 bases are a match to TRBD1. After removal of 5 bases from V and 6 bases from J, the junction contained 8 bases not matched to a gene. The CDR3 is 15 residues long. CDR1 SGHVS and CDR2 FNYEAQ come from the germline V gene. In nucleotides, the CDR3 is TGTGCCAGCAGCCTCTCCGGGACAGGGCTCAATGAGCAGTTCTTC. It translates to CASSLSGTGLNEQFF.

The chain has TRBV10-3 and TRBJ1-1; no definite D call. Trimming pared 4 bases from V and 2 bases from J, leaving 8 bases between. The CDR3 length is 13 residues. Looked up from germline, CDR1 is ENHRY and CDR2 is SYGVKD. The CDR3 bases are TGTGCCATCAGTGGTTTGGCAAACACTGAAGCTTTCTTT. The encoded protein is CAISGLANTEAFF.

The V call is TRBV3-1 (or the pseudogene TRBV3-2), the J call TRBJ2-7; 7 bases map to TRBD2. The CDR3 spans 14 residues. CDR1 is LGHDT and CDR2 is YNNKEL in the germline V gene (reference sequence). V trimming: 3 bases; J trimming: 10 bases; junction bases outside the gene matches: 12. The CDR3, as DNA: TGTGCCAGCAGCCAGAAGGGCCGGGGGGACTTCCAGTACTTC. Translated, it gives CASSQKGRGDFQYF.

The rearrangement uses TRBV6-5 and TRBJ1-1; 9 positions match TRBD1. V gave up 6 bases and J gave up 4 bases; unmatched junction bases: 6. Germline lookup yields CDR1 MNHEY and CDR2 SVGAGI. The CDR3 loop spans 14 amino acids. In DNA form, the CDR3 reads TGTGCCAGCAGGCCCAACAGGGGGCGCACTGAAGCTTTCTTT. Residues: CASRPNRGRTEAFF.

About this clone: In the same sample, other DNA sequences code for this CDR3. This chain joins TRBV28 and TRBJ1-2; TRBD1 might be the D (6 bases). CDR3 length equals 15 residues. With 2 bases removed from V and 1 base from J, the gap between germline ends came to 11 bases. Germline-derived CDR1 and CDR2 are MDHEN and SYDVKM. The DNA for the CDR3 is TGTGCCAGCAGTTTACAAGGGGGAAGTAACTATGGCTACACCTTC. It yields the protein CASSLQGGSNYGYTF.

V usage is TRBV28 and J usage is TRBJ1-1; the D is unclear. The CDR3 spans 11 residues. Germline V gene lookup returns CDR1 MDHEN and CDR2 SYDVKM. V was trimmed by 4 bases and J by 8 bases, leaving 8 bases between them. The CDR3 DNA sequence: TGTGCCAGCAGTTCTCAGGTGGAAGCTTTCTTT. Translated: CASSSQVEAFF.

J is TRBJ2-2 and V is TRBV21-1; TRBD2 is the table's D call, not checked against the DNA. TRBV21-1 is reported as a pseudogene. This CDR3 is built from 16 residues. The chain's CDR3 is CASSKGGTPYTGELFF. CDR3 nucleotide sequence: TGTGCCAGCAGCAAAGGAGGGACTCCTTACACCGGGGAGCTGTTTTTT.

The rearrangement links TRBV7-8 to TRBJ2-2; 8 nucleotides agree with TRBD1. The CDR3 spans 16 residues. V dropped 6 bases and J dropped 2; count of bases not matched to a gene: 8. Looked up from germline, CDR1 is SGHVS and CDR2 is FQNEAQ. The CDR3 loop is CASRHTGGPNTGELFF. The CDR3 DNA reads as TGTGCCAGCAGACATACAGGGGGACCCAACACCGGGGAGCTGTTTTTT.